The 20 T cell receptor beta chains below were found in one sample sequenced in a study of cytomegalovirus exposure and HLA in healthy donors. Profiling relied on immunoSEQ multiplex PCR, and the TCRdb table lists in-frame clones only, not all of them. The table includes around 150,000 clones, about 90% detected once. Sequencing was carried out using PBMCs. All receptors come from a woman in her twenties or thirties in good health and CMV-seronegative.

On this clone: The sample contains more than one DNA sequence encoding this CDR3. This chain joins TRBV9 and TRBJ2-3; D gene unclear. Germline assignment: CDR1 SGDLS and CDR2 YYNGEE. The CDR3 covers 13 residues. The germline V and J ends were trimmed by 0 bases and 6 bases, with 8 bases remaining between them. The CDR3 sequence: CASSVDLSDTQYF. Written as DNA, the CDR3 is TGTGCCAGCAGCGTAGATCTCTCCGATACGCAGTATTTT.

The rearrangement uses TRBV6-6 and TRBJ2-1; 14 positions match TRBD2. V dropped 6 bases and J dropped 7; count of bases not matched to a gene: 2. The CDR3 consists of 14 residues. CDR1 and CDR2 from the germline V gene are MNHNY and SVGAGI (reference sequence). The CDR3 DNA sequence: TGTGCCAGCAGGGGGACTAGCGGGAGTAATGAGCAGTTCTTC. This gives the protein CASRGTSGSNEQFF.

The chain joins TRBV5-6 to TRBJ2-7; D possibly corresponds to TRBD2 (6 bases). V was clipped by 1 base and J by 1 base, with 12 bases between them. The CDR3 spans 15 residues. CDR1 is SGHDT and CDR2 is YYEEEE in the germline V gene. CDR3 region: CASSLKGTWSYEQYF. Written as DNA, the CDR3 is TGTGCCAGCAGCTTGAAAGGGACTTGGTCCTACGAGCAGTACTTC.

The chain has TRBV10-2 and TRBJ1-6; possibly TRBD1 for D (5 bases). Trimming left V 6 bases short and J 7 bases short, with 13 bases between. The CDR3 has 14 residues. The V gene's germline CDR1 is WSHSY and CDR2 SAAADI. The CDR3 loop reads CASSPKGNNSPLHF. The DNA of the CDR3 is TGCGCCAGCAGCCCGAAGGGGAACAATTCACCCCTCCACTTT.

The chain has TRBV4-3 and TRBJ2-6; no firm D call. Trimming removed 0 bases at V and 0 bases at J, with 9 bases between. Germline V gene lookup returns CDR1 LGHNA and CDR2 YSLEER. The CDR3 covers 17 residues. CDR3 region: CASSQEGSSSGANVLTF. The CDR3 DNA follows: TGCGCCAGCAGCCAAGAGGGGTCCTCCTCTGGGGCCAACGTCCTGACTTTC.

This clone has just a few counts. The rearrangement uses TRBV4-2 and TRBJ2-3; TRBD2 matches at 10 bases. This CDR3 spans 17 amino acids. Germline V gene data show CDR1 as LGHNA and CDR2 as YNFKEQ. J gave up 2 bases and V 2 bases, and 7 bases lay outside the gene matches. The CDR3 spells CASSQPTAGGSTDTQYF. As DNA, the CDR3 is TGTGCCAGCAGCCAACCTACAGCGGGAGGGTCCACAGATACGCAGTATTTT.

V gene TRBV11-2 combines with J gene TRBJ1-2; D not certain. The V and J ends lost 5 bases and 0 bases respectively, with 10 bases between them. The germline V gene has CDR1 SGHAT and CDR2 FQNNGV. CDR3 length: 14 residues. This CDR3 reads CASSHSAANYGYTF. CDR3 coding DNA: TGTGCCAGCAGCCACTCGGCAGCTAACTATGGCTACACCTTC.

The CDR3 protein is CASSPRLAAYNEQFF. The CDR3 DNA is TGTGCCAGCAGCCCCCGACTAGCGGCCTACAATGAGCAGTTCTTC. The gene calls are TRBV7-9 and TRBJ2-1, with TRBD2 matching 9 bases. V was clipped by 5 bases and J by 2 bases; unmatched bases: 4. Germline V gives CDR1 SEHNR, CDR2 FQNEAQ (reference sequence). This CDR3 is 15 amino acids long.

The genes are TRBV7-3 and TRBJ1-1, with no clear D. Trimming pared 0 bases from V and 4 bases from J, leaving 3 bases between. The CDR3 has 12 residues. The germline CDR1 and CDR2 sequences are SGHTA and FQGTGA. The CDR3 region has the DNA TGTGCCAGCAGCTTAACGGGCACTGAAGCTTTCTTT. This translates into CASSLTGTEAFF. Supplemented by reference TRBV7-3 and TRBJ1-1, the full variable domain reads GAGVSQTPSNKVTEKGKYVELRCDPISGHTALYWYRQSLGQGPEFLIYFQGTGAADDSGLPNDRFFAVRPEGSVSTLKIQRTERGDSAVYLCASSLTGTEAFFGQGTRLTVV.

CDR3 sequence: CASRPDRVAKNIQYF. CDR3 in DNA: TGTGCCAGCAGGCCGGACAGGGTAGCCAAAAACATTCAGTACTTC. This chain connects TRBV6-5 to TRBJ2-4, with 8 bases fitting TRBD1. J was trimmed by 0 bases and V by 6 bases; bases with no gene match: 4. CDR3 length equals 15 residues. Germline CDR1 MNHEY, CDR2 SVGAGI.

The chain employs TRBV6-5 and TRBJ1-1, with D hard to call. CDR3 size: 13 residues. Germline CDR1 MNHEY, CDR2 SVGAGI. The V and J ends lost 2 bases and 4 bases respectively, with 8 bases between them. For the CDR3, the DNA is TGTGCCAGCAGTTACGGGGAGGGCACTGAAGCTTTCTTT. Protein: CASSYGEGTEAFF.

This rearrangement joins TRBV15 to TRBJ2-3; TRBD2 aligns across 10 bases. Germline V gene sequence: CDR1 LNHNV, CDR2 YYDKDF (reference sequence). The CDR3 totals 15 residues. The junction had 5 bases not matched to a gene; V was cut back by 4 bases and J by 4 bases. CDR3 coding DNA: TGTGCCACCAGCATAACCGGGACTAGCGCAGATACGCAGTATTTT. The encoded protein is CATSITGTSADTQYF.

The chain couples TRBV30 to TRBJ2-7; 10 positions match TRBD2. The germline V gene has CDR1 GTSNPN and CDR2 SVGIG (reference sequence). The V gene end was trimmed by 4 bases and the J gene end by 3 bases; junction bases not matched to a gene: 9. This CDR3 spans 15 amino acids. The CDR3 region has the DNA TGTGCCTGGAATCCCGCTAGCGGGAGAATCTACGAGCAGTACTTC. This sequence encodes CAWNPASGRIYEQYF. The whole variable domain, remainder taken from reference TRBV30 and TRBJ2-7, is SQTIHQWPATLVQPVGSPLSLECTVEGTSNPNLYWYRQAAGRGLQLLFYSVGIGQISSEVPQNLSASRPQDRQFILSSKKLLLSDSGFYLCAWNPASGRIYEQYFGPGTRLTVT.

This sequence joins TRBV28 and TRBJ1-5; a possible D gene is TRBD1 (5 bases). V was trimmed by 3 bases and J by 0 bases, leaving 18 bases between them. The CDR3 has 18 amino acids. Germline V gene data show CDR1 as MDHEN and CDR2 as SYDVKM. CDR3 nucleotide sequence: TGTGCCAGCAGTTTTGACAGTTTTCCCACCTATAGCAATCAGCCCCAGCATTTT. The encoded protein is CASSFDSFPTYSNQPQHF.

This clone was seen once. The V call is TRBV5-4, the J call TRBJ2-4; 14 bases are shared with TRBD2. After removal of 3 bases from V and 2 bases from J, the junction contained 4 bases not matched to a gene. The CDR3 extends over 17 amino acids. Germline loops: CDR1 SGHNT, CDR2 YYREEE (reference sequence). Here the CDR3 reads CASSSTSGGAPKNIQYF. CDR3 in DNA: TGTGCCAGCAGCTCGACTAGCGGGGGGGCCCCCAAAAACATTCAGTACTTC. The variable domain in full, with the rest retrieved from reference TRBV5-4 and TRBJ2-4, is ETGVTQSPTHLIKTRGQQVTLRCSSQSGHNTVSWYQQALGQGPQFIFQYYREEENGRGNFPPRFSGLQFPNYSSELNVNALELDDSALYLCASSSTSGGAPKNIQYFGAGTRLSVL.

The rearrangement uses TRBV2 and TRBJ1-2; D gene uncertain. This CDR3 contains 13 residues. V shed 6 bases and J shed 7 bases, with 15 bases lying between them. Per germline, CDR1 SNHLY and CDR2 FYNNEI. Here the CDR3 reads CASSYEMASGYTF. The DNA of the CDR3 is TGTGCCAGCAGCTACGAAATGGCGTCTGGCTACACCTTC.

The rearrangement joins TRBV27 to TRBJ1-1; D might be TRBD1 (5 bases). Germline loops: CDR1 MNHEY, CDR2 SMNVEV (reference sequence). V was clipped by 0 bases and J by 1 base, with 9 bases between them. The CDR3 consists of 15 residues. The CDR3 spells CASSLSRGTNTEAFF. The CDR3, as DNA: TGTGCCAGCAGTTTATCGAGGGGAACGAACACTGAAGCTTTCTTT.

The chain recombines TRBV7-9 with TRBJ2-1; D is undetermined. The ends were cut back, 1 base at V and 7 bases at J, with 8 bases in the middle. The CDR3 sequence is 13 residues long. Germline-derived CDR1 and CDR2 are SEHNR and FQNEAQ (reference sequence). CDR3 in amino acids: CASSLGPLNEQFF. The CDR3 DNA follows: TGTGCCAGCAGCTTAGGGCCTTTGAATGAGCAGTTCTTC.

This clone appeared a few times. V gene TRBV11-1 combines with J gene TRBJ2-2; D perhaps matches TRBD2 (6 bases). Trimming shortened V by 5 bases and J by 7 bases, and 11 bases separated the two germline ends. There are 13 residues in the CDR3. The germline V gene encodes CDR1 SGHAT and CDR2 FQDESV (reference sequence). CDR3: CASSRVRDGELFF. Written as DNA, the CDR3 is TGTGCCAGCAGCCGGGTGCGGGACGGGGAGCTGTTTTTT.

The CDR3 DNA sequence: TGTGCCAGCAGTGATAACAGCAATCAGCCCCAGCATTTT. Translated, it gives CASSDNSNQPQHF. J is TRBJ1-5 and V is TRBV2, with D uncertain. This CDR3 comprises 13 residues. V was pared by 3 bases and J by 1 base, with 4 bases between. Germline CDR1 is SNHLY and CDR2 is FYNNEI. The whole variable domain, filled in from reference TRBV2 and TRBJ1-5, reads EPEVTQTPSHQVTQMGQEVILRCVPISNHLYFYWYRQILGQKVEFLVSFYNNEISEKSEIFDDQFSVERPDGSNFTLKIRSTKLEDSAMYFCASSDNSNQPQHFGDGTRLSIL.